The clone carrying this TCR beta chain was recorded a few times. Its specificity is unknown. This record comes from a study of blood T cells in healthy people across ages. Whole-study results and caveats: Lack of knowledge of donor CMV status possibly confounded expanded clonotype changes. Long-lived donors carried more naive CD4+ cells and greater diversity than aged donors.

The CDR3 spans 12 residues. V lost 5 bases and J 12 bases, leaving 14 bases between the germline ends. Germline V CDR1 and CDR2: MNHNS, SASEGT. A J-beta primer mix and a sample-barcoded 5' primer were used in a second PCR of about 7 to 11 cycles. MiXCR was run by TCRdb on the 5' RACE reads, yielding one entry per CDR3 protein. The sample yields approximately 1,100,000 distinct CDR3 sequences, 40% to 50% seen once. V gene TRBV6-1 combines with J gene TRBJ2-1, with D perhaps TRBD1 (5 bases). The TCR comes from a woman aged 55-70 years in good health. The material sequenced was blood. CDR3: CASSNRTPGQFF. For the CDR3, the DNA is TGTGCCAGCAGTAACAGGACCCCCGGGCAGTTCTTC.